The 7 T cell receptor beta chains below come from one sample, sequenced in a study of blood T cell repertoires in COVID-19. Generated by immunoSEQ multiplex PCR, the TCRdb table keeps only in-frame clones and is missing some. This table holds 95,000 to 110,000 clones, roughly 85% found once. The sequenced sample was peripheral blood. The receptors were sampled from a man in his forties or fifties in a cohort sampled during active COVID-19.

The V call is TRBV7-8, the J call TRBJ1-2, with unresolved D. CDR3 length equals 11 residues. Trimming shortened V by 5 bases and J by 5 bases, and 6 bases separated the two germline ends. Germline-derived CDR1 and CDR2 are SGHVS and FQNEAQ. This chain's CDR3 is CASSPHYGYTF. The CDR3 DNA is TGTGCCAGCAGCCCACATTATGGCTACACCTTC.

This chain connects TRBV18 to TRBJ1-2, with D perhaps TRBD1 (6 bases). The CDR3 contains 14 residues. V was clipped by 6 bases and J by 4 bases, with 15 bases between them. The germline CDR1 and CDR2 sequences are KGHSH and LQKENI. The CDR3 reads CASSRSDSSYGYTF. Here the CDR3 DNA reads TGTGCCAGCTCGCGATCGGACAGCTCCTATGGCTACACCTTC.

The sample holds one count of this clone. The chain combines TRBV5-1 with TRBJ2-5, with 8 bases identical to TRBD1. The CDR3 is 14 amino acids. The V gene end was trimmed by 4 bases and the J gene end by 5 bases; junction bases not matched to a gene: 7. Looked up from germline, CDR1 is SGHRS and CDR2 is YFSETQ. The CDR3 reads CASSPGQGDETQYF. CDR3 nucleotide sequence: TGCGCCAGCAGCCCAGGACAGGGTGATGAGACCCAGTACTTC.

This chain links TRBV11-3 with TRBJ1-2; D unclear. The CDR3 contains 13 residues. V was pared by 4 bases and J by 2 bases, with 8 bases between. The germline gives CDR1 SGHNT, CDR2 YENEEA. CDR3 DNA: TGTGCCAGCAGCTCTCCCCCGAACTATGGCTACACCTTC. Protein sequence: CASSSPPNYGYTF.

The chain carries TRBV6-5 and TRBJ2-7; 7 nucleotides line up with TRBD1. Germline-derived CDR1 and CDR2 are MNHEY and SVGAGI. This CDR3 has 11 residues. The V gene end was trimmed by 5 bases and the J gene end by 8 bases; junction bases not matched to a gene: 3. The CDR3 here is CASSLQGKQYF. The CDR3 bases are TGTGCCAGCAGTCTACAGGGGAAGCAGTACTTC.

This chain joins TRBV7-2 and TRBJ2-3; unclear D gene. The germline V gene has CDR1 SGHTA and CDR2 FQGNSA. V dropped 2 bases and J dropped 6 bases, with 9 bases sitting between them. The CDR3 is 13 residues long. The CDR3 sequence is CASSLKRGDTQYF. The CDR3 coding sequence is TGTGCCAGCAGCTTAAAGAGAGGTGATACGCAGTATTTT. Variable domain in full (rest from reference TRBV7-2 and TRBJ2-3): GAGVSQSPSNKVTEKGKDVELRCDPISGHTALYWYRQSLGQGLEFLIYFQGNSAPDKSGLPSDRFSAERTGGSVSTLTIQRTQQEDSAVYLCASSLKRGDTQYFGPGTRLTVL.

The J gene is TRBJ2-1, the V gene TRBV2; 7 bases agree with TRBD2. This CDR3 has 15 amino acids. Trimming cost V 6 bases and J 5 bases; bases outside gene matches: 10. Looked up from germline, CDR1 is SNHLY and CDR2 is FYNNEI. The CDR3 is CASSGIAGRNNEQFF. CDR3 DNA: TGTGCCAGCAGCGGGATAGCGGGCCGCAACAATGAGCAGTTCTTC. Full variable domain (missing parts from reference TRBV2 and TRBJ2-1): EPEVTQTPSHQVTQMGQEVILRCVPISNHLYFYWYRQILGQKVEFLVSFYNNEISEKSEIFDDQFSVERPDGSNFTLKIRSTKLEDSAMYFCASSGIAGRNNEQFFGPGTRLTVL.